This is a list of T cell receptor beta chains from one sample in a study of blood T cell repertoires in COVID-19. The method was immunoSEQ multiplex PCR; TCRdb's version includes in-frame clones alone and lacks a portion of them. The sample includes some 57,000 clones, approximately 80% seen only once; the top ten take approximately 10%. Sequenced: peripheral blood. The receptors stem from a man older than 75 with COVID-19, enrolled during active disease. Both conserved end residues are trimmed from each CDR3. Each record gives: V gene, J gene, CDR3 protein.

v_call: TRBV14
j_call: TRBJ1-3
cdr3_aa: ASSPGYSGNTIY

v_call: TRBV4-1
j_call: TRBJ2-1
cdr3_aa: ASSQDIEASGDNEQF

v_call: TRBV14
j_call: TRBJ2-3
cdr3_aa: ASRRNGYTDTQY

v_call: TRBV10-3
j_call: TRBJ1-4
cdr3_aa: AISAGRDGEKLF

v_call: TRBV3-1/TRBV3-2
j_call: TRBJ1-6
cdr3_aa: ASSQIRGARNSPLH

v_call: TRBV12-3/TRBV12-4
j_call: TRBJ1-1
cdr3_aa: ASKTGATEAF

v_call: TRBV27
j_call: TRBJ2-3
cdr3_aa: ASSTQGNTQY

v_call: TRBV4-3
j_call: TRBJ1-5
cdr3_aa: ASSQILDQPQH

v_call: TRBV30
j_call: TRBJ1-5
cdr3_aa: AWSGALRNGQPQH

v_call: TRBV5-6
j_call: TRBJ1-4
cdr3_aa: ASSLVSQTTNEKLF

v_call: TRBV19
j_call: TRBJ1-1
cdr3_aa: ASSILKQGNTEAF

v_call: TRBV24-1
j_call: TRBJ2-5
cdr3_aa: ATSDLPGQGRETQY

v_call: TRBV19
j_call: TRBJ1-1
cdr3_aa: ASSQTANTEAF

v_call: TRBV28
j_call: TRBJ2-2
cdr3_aa: ASLRQGPVAGELF

v_call: TRBV28
j_call: TRBJ1-2
cdr3_aa: ASSRGIYGYT

v_call: TRBV10-3
j_call: TRBJ1-5
cdr3_aa: ATLRDRDSNQPQH

v_call: TRBV14
j_call: TRBJ1-2
cdr3_aa: ASSLGAGRNYGYT

v_call: TRBV4-3
j_call: TRBJ2-2
cdr3_aa: ASSQETATRINTGELF

v_call: TRBV4-3
j_call: TRBJ2-2
cdr3_aa: ASSQKREGLGTGELF

v_call: TRBV14
j_call: TRBJ2-1
cdr3_aa: ASNLGGYNEQF

v_call: TRBV19
j_call: TRBJ2-3
cdr3_aa: ASSINRADTQY

v_call: TRBV7-2
j_call: TRBJ1-5
cdr3_aa: ASSLDGGSNQPQH

v_call: TRBV6-5
j_call: TRBJ2-5
cdr3_aa: ASSGQPGETQY